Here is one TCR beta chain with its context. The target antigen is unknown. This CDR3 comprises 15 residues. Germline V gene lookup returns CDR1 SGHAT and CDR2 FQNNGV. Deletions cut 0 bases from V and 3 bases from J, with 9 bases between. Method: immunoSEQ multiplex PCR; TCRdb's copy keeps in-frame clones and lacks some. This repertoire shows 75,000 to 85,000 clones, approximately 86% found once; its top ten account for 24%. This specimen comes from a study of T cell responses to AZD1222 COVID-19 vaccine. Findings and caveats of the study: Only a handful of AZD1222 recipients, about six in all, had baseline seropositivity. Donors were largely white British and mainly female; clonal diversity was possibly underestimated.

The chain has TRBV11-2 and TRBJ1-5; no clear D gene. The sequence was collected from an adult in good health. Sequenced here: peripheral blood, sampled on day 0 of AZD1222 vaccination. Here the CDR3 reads CASSLDYLNNQPQHF. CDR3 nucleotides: TGTGCCAGCAGCTTAGATTACCTTAACAATCAGCCCCAGCATTTT.